This note documents a single T cell receptor beta chain sequence. Per the study methods: Amplification of reference gene primers provided the estimated nucleated cell counts. Only in-frame clones appear in the TCRdb table, and some are missing; sequencing was by immunoSEQ multiplex PCR. The DNA gave D and trimming, while V, J and clone size come from that table. The table has around 270,000 clones, 70% to 90% seen once. The junction had 4 bases not matched to a gene; V was cut back by 1 base and J by 4 bases. Germline V gene sequence: CDR1 SGHRS, CDR2 YFSETQ. The CDR3 sequence is 15 residues long. This sample is drawn from a study of blood T cell repertoires in COVID-19. The overall study: COVID-19 samples, acute and convalescent, were from the United States, Italy and Spain. The cDNA or gDNA used as material had been derived from T cells, B-cell-depleted T cells, or PBMCs.

V gene TRBV5-1 combines with J gene TRBJ2-7, with 11 bases lining up with TRBD2. The material sequenced was peripheral blood. The clonotype was recovered from a woman aged 60-75 years with COVID-19, enrolled during active disease. CDR3 region: CASSLIAGGGYEQYF. DNA of the CDR3: TGCGCCAGCAGCTTGATAGCGGGAGGGGGGTACGAGCAGTACTTC. Full variable domain (remainder filled in from reference TRBV5-1 and TRBJ2-7): KAGVTQTPRYLIKTRGQQVTLSCSPISGHRSVSWYQQTPGQGLQFLFEYFSETQRNKGNFPGRFSGRQFSNSRSEMNVSTLELGDSALYLCASSLIAGGGYEQYFGPGTRLTVT.